These 5 T cell receptor beta chains came from one sample sequenced in a study of glioma-infiltrating T cells listed by TCRdb under 2016. The reads were generated on an Illumina MiSeq. TCR alpha and beta CDR3 regions were amplified with the iRepertoire nested amplicon-rescue multiplex PCR (arm-PCR) platform from RNA. The public sequencing data were trimmed at Q25 with fastp and processed into clonotypes with MiXCR by TCRdb, which kept only in-frame beta chains. CDR3 protein sequences are deduplicated, and each keeps its most common genes and DNA. The sample includes about 400,000 distinct CDR3 sequences, with roughly 41% observed a single time. The top ten clonotypes cover around 12% of the sample. The sample taken for sequencing was glioma tissue, nonneoplastic brain tissue, or PBMCs (not recorded which). These receptors were obtained from a human donor with low-grade glioma or glioblastoma, undergoing nonglioma brain surgery, or in good health (not recorded which).

The J gene is TRBJ2-7, the V gene TRBV7-9; the D is unclear. The CDR3 has 15 residues. The V end was cut by 1 base, the J end by 3 bases, with 13 bases between. Germline lookup yields CDR1 SEHNR and CDR2 FQNEAQ (reference sequence). The CDR3 region is CASSLGAKWLYEQYF. The CDR3 DNA is TGTGCCAGCAGCTTAGGGGCGAAATGGCTCTACGAGCAGTACTTC.

Ten or more counts support this clonotype. The rearrangement uses TRBV28 and TRBJ2-3; no clear D gene. Germline loops: CDR1 MDHEN, CDR2 SYDVKM. Between the trimmed V and J ends, which lost 6 bases and 2 bases, there was a span of 3 bases. This CDR3 spans 11 amino acids. CDR3: CASSFTDTQYF. CDR3 nucleotides: TGTGCCAGCAGCTTCACAGATACGCAGTATTTT.

The chain employs TRBV19 and TRBJ2-2, with 11 nucleotides matching TRBD1. With V trimmed by 5 bases and J by 2 bases, 1 base remained unmatched. The CDR3 has 15 residues. Germline CDR1 and CDR2: LNHDA and SQIVND (reference sequence). CDR3 sequence: CASSRTGGNTGELFF. CDR3 DNA: TGTGCCAGTAGTCGGACAGGGGGCAACACCGGGGAGCTGTTTTTT.

This clonotype was counted a few times. The CDR3 spells CASSFGESLKPQHF. The CDR3 bases are TGTGCCAGCAGTTTCGGGGAGTCTCTGAAGCCCCAGCATTTT. The chain links TRBV28 to TRBJ1-5; D remains unclear. Looked up from germline, CDR1 is MDHEN and CDR2 is SYDVKM. The CDR3 contains 14 residues. Trimming shortened V by 3 bases and J by 8 bases, and 14 bases separated the two germline ends.

On this clonotype: This sequence may be a read error, since a much larger clone differs from it by one base. This likely comes from a read error, as the CDR3 has no conserved phenylalanine or tryptophan at its end. The V and J genes are TRBV6-1 and TRBJ2-1; 9 bases line up with TRBD2. The CDR3 is 15 residues long. Germline-derived CDR1 and CDR2 are MNHNS and SASEGT. V lost 1 base to trimming and J lost 7 bases; unmatched junction nucleotides: 5. CDR3 in amino acids: CASSEVASGTNEQFL. DNA for the CDR3: TGTGCCAGCAGTGAAGTGGCTAGCGGGACAAATGAGCAGTTCTTA.